This TCR beta chain was recorded in a study of cytomegalovirus exposure and HLA in healthy donors (dated by TCRdb to about 2017). Turning to the overall study: An earlier analysis of approximately 590 of the donors reported 250 to 350 Gb of sequence data and 117 million unique TCR beta sequences from about 200 million T cells. Using immunosequencing, the study profiled T cell repertoires from about 650 subjects and related those repertoires to cytomegalovirus serostatus. The study aimed to test whether cataloging public T cell receptors could reveal signatures of past pathogen exposure. Around 300 gigabases of sequencing data and 80 million or so unique TCR sequences were included in an early release covering about 620 HLA-typed donors. Of the 350 to 450 genotyped donors, roughly 80% fell in the genetic ancestry cluster associated with self-reported Caucasian donors. A few DR-DQ haplotypes were treated as single units for association and clustering because of strong linkage in the cohort. A later analysis re-analyzed previously published TCR beta repertoires from 666 donors and added high-resolution HLA genotyping to study TCR occurrence patterns. A later genetic analysis used genome-wide SNP genotypes for about 65% of the roughly 700 donors, treating that subset as a discovery cohort. To predict cytomegalovirus infection status, the study brought together high-throughput TCR immunosequencing, statistical association of individual TCRs with disease status, and machine learning. To decide whether each TCR beta V gene segment behaved as functional or pseudogenic, an earlier analysis of some 570 of the donors relied on high-throughput TCR beta sequencing. HLA typing covered class I and class II loci at four-digit resolution. Typing coverage differed by locus: A, B, C, DRB1 and DQB1 were typed in roughly 620-630 donors, DQA1 in 522, DPA1 in some 610, and DPB1 in 472. On average, around 240,000 unique TCR beta nucleotide sequences were sequenced per donor among 398 genotyped donors of the cohort, with approximately 18% of those sequences being non-productive. Rather than using new phenotypic data, the later analysis identified candidate immune exposures from TCR beta sequences and from how often those sequences occurred across donors. Every discovery cohort repertoire had been produced on one sequencing platform. A separate validation cohort of 100 to 150 different subjects was used in addition to the roughly 670-subject first cohort. Donor age, sex, ethnicity and CMV serostatus were collected together with the repertoire data. Study-wide conclusions, independent of this receptor: Because some donors lacked HLA typing at each locus, the association tests relied only on the typed subset. A further reported finding was that TCR beta sequences accurately predicted the HLA-A and HLA-B alleles for most subjects in the first cohort. Most TCR sequences were seen in very few donors, while some public TCRs were found in many individuals. In both the original and validation cohorts, the classifier was reported to diagnose cytomegalovirus status with high specificity and sensitivity. Strong co-occurrence of HLA alleles, especially DR and DQ, made assigning TCR associations to individual alleles difficult. This cohort had only TCR beta chains sequenced, and the lack of alpha or paired-chain data limited which features could be detected. Correlated functional status among segregating V segments might reflect linkage disequilibrium, but an unknown experimental factor could not be ruled out. CMV serostatus was the only immune exposure information available for the cohort. The sequencing pipeline was judged likely to have produced a cluster of highly shared sequence variants as a technical artifact. At a false discovery rate of 0.05, a later analysis linked roughly 17,000 TCR beta sequences to specific HLA alleles. The authors suggested that the approach could potentially be generalized to other disease states and immunological phenotypes. In a later analysis, HLA-associated TCR beta chains were found to be more clonally expanded and to have lower generation probabilities than equally common non-associated chains. Compared with the roughly 600-donor mean, donors in an Asian-associated ancestry cluster had fewer N-insertions in productive TCRs, according to a later genetic analysis. In a later analysis, several top co-occurrence clusters were reported to appear linked to parvovirus B19, influenza, CMV and Epstein-Barr virus. According to a later analysis, most CMV-associated TCR beta chains appeared to be HLA-restricted, and the HLA associations seemed to be driven largely by CMV exposure. In vitro tests confirmed that a few of the cytomegalovirus-associated TCR beta chains recognize cytomegalovirus antigens. The study gave a list of over 150 TCR beta chains associated with cytomegalovirus. Broadly in line with IMGT annotations, most TCR beta V segments showed up in productive rearrangements about 87% or about 30% of the time in an earlier analysis of 450 to 600 of the donors. In a later analysis, the rate of TCR association differed among HLA loci, with DRB1 alleles having the most associated TCRs and HLA-C alleles having the fewest. The earlier analysis of about 600 of the donors excluded some 15 rarely observed V segments, including chromosome 9 orphons, because counts were too low. An association between a missense DCLRE1C variant and V-gene and J-gene trimming of TCR beta chains was found in a later genetic analysis and replicated in an independent cohort. Roughly uniform sequencing depth across donors was assumed in presence/absence analyses, although this assumption may not hold.

Receptors were amplified or captured by the immunoSEQ multiplex PCR assay. For the multiplex PCR, a mixture combining 60 forward primers for TCR Vbeta segments and 13 reverse primers for TCR Jbeta segments was used. The CDR3 region of rearranged TCR beta genes was amplified from genomic DNA by a multiplex PCR assay. The amplified TCR beta libraries were sequenced on the Illumina HiSeq System as 87-base-pair reads. As for the authors' bioinformatics: A later analysis counted tens of millions of unique TCR beta chains across the 640 or so repertoires, and roughly 10 million of these chains were shared by at least two donors. A nearest-neighbor algorithm error-corrected the raw reads and collapsed the reads into unique sequences, merging closely related sequences to remove PCR and sequencing errors. To assign V, D and J gene segments, CDR3 sequences were aligned to IMGT reference sequences. Each retained sequence needed at least a six-nucleotide match to both a V gene segment and a J gene segment. A rearrangement was called productive if the CDR3 had no stop codons and remained in frame with V and J, and every other rearrangement was called non-productive. Following IMGT convention, CDR3 was defined as the stretch from the second conserved V-encoded cysteine to the conserved J-encoded phenylalanine. Sequences without an unambiguous match to a single V gene segment were excluded from the earlier analysis of about 600 of the donors. In an earlier analysis of some 590 of the donors, a V segment was called functional when productive rearrangements were above 56.7%, and segregating when the standard deviation between donors exceeded 5%. A statistical classification framework was built for diagnosing cytomegalovirus status from the catalog of TCR beta chain sequences. V and J gene assignment, in a later analysis, came from comparing TCR nucleotide sequences with IMGT/GENE-DB human TR gene sequences. The TCRdist pipeline was used in a later analysis to assign CDR3 sequences and most-parsimonious VDJ recombination scenarios. A later analysis defined each TCR beta chain by its CDR3 amino acid sequence plus V-gene family, and excluded reads lacking a unique V-gene family. As a way to deal with suspected cross-contamination and a sequencing artifact, a later analysis dropped 592 nucleotide sequences that were highly shared and had low generation probability. For each public chain, a later analysis derived a clonal expansion index from normalized ranks of inferred template counts within each repertoire. A later analysis computed generation probabilities with a VDJ recombination model fitted to out-of-frame rearrangements, and checked the results against IGoR. Hypergeometric tests were used in a later analysis to score TCR-TCR, TCR-HLA and TCR-CMV co-occurrence, with a repertoire-size bias correction applied to the TCR pairs. In a later analysis, false discovery rates were estimated by permuting HLA or CMV assignments 20 times. In a later analysis, co-occurring TCRs were grouped with DBSCAN, and TCRdist sequence similarity was added when clustering was performed within HLA-allele-positive subsets. Repertoires with fewer than 30,000 or more than 120,000 public chains were left out of co-occurrence clustering, as were about five repertoires with anomalous nucleotide sharing. Not all clones reach the TCRdb copy of this immuneACCESS table, which keeps in-frame sequences only. Checked studies attribute under half of the gap to unresolved V genes and leave the rest unexplained. Clone size and the V and J calls come from that table; the DNA yielded D and trimming. The sample table lists over 150,000 clones, less than 90% of them with a count of one. The ten top clones hold 0.38% of the sample.

With regard to this clone: It has no known antigen specificity. Per-base qualities were not stored, and no clone one base away is much larger.

In total, around 600 healthy bone marrow donors made up the cohort. At the time of sampling, every cohort member was nominally healthy, though immune exposures that went unrecorded were likely present. The donor was CMV seronegative and was included in the group of several hundred seronegative cohort members. A peripheral blood sample was provided by each donor, and peripheral blood mononuclear cells were used for TCR beta sequencing. The Qiagen DNeasy Blood Extraction Kit was used to extract genomic DNA from the blood cell samples. What was sequenced was PBMCs. The clonotype comes from a boy aged 2 to 10 in good health and CMV-seronegative.

CDR3 region: CASSLRQGGYEQYF. DNA sequence: TGTGCCAGCAGCTTGCGCCAGGGTGGGTACGAGCAGTACTTC. The chain couples TRBV7-6 to TRBJ2-7, and perhaps TRBD1 as D gene, on 5 matching bases. V is pared back by 3 bases and J by 4 bases, with 13 bases lying between the germline termini. CDR1 and CDR2, looked up from the germline V gene, are SGHVS and FNYEAQ. The CDR3, from cysteine to phenylalanine, totals 14 residues. Solely the CDR3 DNA is kept, with 42 bases framed from the first base.